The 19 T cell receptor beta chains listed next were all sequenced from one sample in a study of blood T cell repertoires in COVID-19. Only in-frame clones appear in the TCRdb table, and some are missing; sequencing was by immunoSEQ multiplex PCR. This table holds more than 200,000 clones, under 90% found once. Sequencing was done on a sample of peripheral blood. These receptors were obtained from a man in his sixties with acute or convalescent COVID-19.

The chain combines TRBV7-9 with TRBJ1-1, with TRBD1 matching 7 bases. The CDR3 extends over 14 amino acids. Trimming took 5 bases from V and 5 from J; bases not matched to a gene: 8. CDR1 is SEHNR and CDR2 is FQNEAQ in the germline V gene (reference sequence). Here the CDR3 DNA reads TGTGCCAGCAGCCCGTCGACAGGGAGAACTGAAGCTTTCTTT. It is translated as CASSPSTGRTEAFF. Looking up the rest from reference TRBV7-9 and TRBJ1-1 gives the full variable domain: DTGVSQNPRHKITKRGQNVTFRCDPISEHNRLYWYRQTLGQGPEFLTYFQNEAQLEKSRLLSDRFSAERPKGSFSTLEIQRTEQGDSAMYLCASSPSTGRTEAFFGQGTRLTVV.

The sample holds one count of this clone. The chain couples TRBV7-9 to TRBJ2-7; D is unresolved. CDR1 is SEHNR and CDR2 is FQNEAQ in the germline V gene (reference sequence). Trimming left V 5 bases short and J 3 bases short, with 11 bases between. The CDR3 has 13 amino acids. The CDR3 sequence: CASSLGPYYEQYF. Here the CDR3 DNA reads TGTGCCAGCAGCCTAGGGCCTTACTACGAGCAGTACTTC.

CDR3 in DNA: TGCGCCAGCAGCTTGAGGACTAGCGGGGGTAGGGATGAGCAGTTCTTC. It yields the protein CASSLRTSGGRDEQFF. The chain couples TRBV5-1 to TRBJ2-1; TRBD2 aligns across 13 bases. The CDR3 spans 16 residues. Germline loops: CDR1 SGHRS, CDR2 YFSETQ. V shed 1 base, J shed 8 bases, and the junction held 6 bases outside the gene matches.

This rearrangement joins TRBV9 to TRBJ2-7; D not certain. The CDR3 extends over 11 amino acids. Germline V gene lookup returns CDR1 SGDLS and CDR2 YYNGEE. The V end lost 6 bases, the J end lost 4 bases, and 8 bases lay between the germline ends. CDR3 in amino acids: CASTTPYEQYF. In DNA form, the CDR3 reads TGTGCCAGCACTACCCCTTACGAGCAGTACTTC.

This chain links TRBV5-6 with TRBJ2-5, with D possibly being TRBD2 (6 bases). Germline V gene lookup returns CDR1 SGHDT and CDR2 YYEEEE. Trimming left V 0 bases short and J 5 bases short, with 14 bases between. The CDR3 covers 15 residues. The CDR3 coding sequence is TGTGCCAGCAGCTTGGCTGGGGGGAGGAGGGAGACCCAGTACTTC. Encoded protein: CASSLAGGRRETQYF.

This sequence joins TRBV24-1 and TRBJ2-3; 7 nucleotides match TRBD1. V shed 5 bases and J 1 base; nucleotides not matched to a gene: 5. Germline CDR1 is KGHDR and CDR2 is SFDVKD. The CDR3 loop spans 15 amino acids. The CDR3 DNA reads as TGTGCCACCAGTGCAGGGGGTAAAGGCACAGATACGCAGTATTTT. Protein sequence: CATSAGGKGTDTQYF.

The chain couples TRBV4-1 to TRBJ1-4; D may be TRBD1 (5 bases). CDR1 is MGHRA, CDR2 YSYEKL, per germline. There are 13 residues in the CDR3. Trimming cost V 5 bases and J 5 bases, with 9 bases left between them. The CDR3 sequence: CASSLRTNEKLFF. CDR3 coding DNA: TGCGCCAGCAGCTTACGGACAAATGAAAAACTGTTTTTT.

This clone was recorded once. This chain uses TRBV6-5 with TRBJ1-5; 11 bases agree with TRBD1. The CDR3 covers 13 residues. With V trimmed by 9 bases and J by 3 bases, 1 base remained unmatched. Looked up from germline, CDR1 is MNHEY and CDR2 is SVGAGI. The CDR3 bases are TGTGCCAGTGGACAGGGGGCCAATCAGCCCCAGCATTTT. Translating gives CASGQGANQPQHF.

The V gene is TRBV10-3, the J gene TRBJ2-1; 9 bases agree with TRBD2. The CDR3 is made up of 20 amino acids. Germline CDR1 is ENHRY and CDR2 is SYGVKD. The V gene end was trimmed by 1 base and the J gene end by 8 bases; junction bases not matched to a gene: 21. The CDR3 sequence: CAISEFGRAPWREGKDEQFF. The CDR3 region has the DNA TGTGCCATCAGTGAGTTCGGCCGGGCTCCTTGGCGGGAGGGTAAAGATGAGCAGTTCTTC.

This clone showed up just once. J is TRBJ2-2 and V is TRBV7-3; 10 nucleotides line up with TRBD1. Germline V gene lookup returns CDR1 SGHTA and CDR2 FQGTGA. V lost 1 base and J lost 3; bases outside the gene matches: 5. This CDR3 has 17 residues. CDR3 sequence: CASSLRSGQGYTGELFF. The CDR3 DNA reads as TGTGCCAGCAGCTTAAGATCGGGACAGGGGTACACCGGGGAGCTGTTTTTT.

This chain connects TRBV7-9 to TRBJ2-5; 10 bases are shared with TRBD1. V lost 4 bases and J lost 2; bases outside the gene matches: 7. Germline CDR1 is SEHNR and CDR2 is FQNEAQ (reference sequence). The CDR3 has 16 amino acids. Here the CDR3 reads CASSSPGQGPQETQYF. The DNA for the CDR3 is TGTGCCAGCAGCTCTCCGGGACAGGGGCCACAAGAGACCCAGTACTTC.

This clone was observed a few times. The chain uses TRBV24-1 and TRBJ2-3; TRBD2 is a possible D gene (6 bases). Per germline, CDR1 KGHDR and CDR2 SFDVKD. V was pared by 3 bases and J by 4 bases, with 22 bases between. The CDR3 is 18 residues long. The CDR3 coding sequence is TGTGCCACCAGTGATCCAGCGGGCCTAGCCGGCCCAGCAGATACGCAGTATTTT. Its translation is CATSDPAGLAGPADTQYF.

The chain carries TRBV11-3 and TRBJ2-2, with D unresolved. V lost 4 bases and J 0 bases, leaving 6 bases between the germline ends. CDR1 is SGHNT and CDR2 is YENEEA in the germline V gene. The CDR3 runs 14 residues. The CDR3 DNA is TGTGCCAGCAGCTCCCCCACGAACACCGGGGAGCTGTTTTTT. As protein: CASSSPTNTGELFF.

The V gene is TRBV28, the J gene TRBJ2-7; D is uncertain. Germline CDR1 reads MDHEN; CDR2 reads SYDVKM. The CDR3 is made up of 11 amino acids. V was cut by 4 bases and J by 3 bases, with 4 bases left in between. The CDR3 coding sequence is TGTGCCAGCAGTTCGCGCTACGAGCAGTACTTC. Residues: CASSSRYEQYF.

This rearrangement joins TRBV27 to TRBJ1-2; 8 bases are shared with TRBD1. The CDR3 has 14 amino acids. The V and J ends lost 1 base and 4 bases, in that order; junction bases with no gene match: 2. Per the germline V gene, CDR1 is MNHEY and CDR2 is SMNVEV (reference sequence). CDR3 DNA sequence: TGTGCCAGCAGTTTATTCGGGACAGGCTATGGCTACACCTTC. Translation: CASSLFGTGYGYTF.

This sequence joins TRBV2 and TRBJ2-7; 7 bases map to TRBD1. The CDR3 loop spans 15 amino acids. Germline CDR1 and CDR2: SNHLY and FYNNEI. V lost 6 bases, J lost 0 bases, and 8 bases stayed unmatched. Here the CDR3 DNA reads TGTGCCAGCAGCCCCGAGGGGGCGCGCTCCTACGAGCAGTACTTC. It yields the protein CASSPEGARSYEQYF.

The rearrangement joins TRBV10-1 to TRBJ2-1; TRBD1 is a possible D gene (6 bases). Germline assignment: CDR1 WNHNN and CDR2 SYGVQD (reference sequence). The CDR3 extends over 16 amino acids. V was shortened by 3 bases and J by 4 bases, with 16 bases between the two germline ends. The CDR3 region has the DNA TGCGCCAGCAGTGAAGGTGGCGCAGGGGAATACAATGAGCAGTTCTTC. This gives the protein CASSEGGAGEYNEQFF.

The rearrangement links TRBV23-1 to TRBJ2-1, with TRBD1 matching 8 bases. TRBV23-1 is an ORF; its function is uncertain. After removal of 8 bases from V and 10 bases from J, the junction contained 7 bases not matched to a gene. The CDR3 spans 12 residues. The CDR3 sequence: CASRGQGREQFF. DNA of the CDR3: TGCGCCAGCCGTGGACAGGGAAGAGAGCAGTTCTTC.

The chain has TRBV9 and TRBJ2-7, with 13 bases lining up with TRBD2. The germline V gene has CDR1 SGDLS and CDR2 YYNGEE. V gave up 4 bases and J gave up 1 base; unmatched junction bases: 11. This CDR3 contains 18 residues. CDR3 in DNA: TGTGCCAGCAGCCCCGGGACTAGCGGGAATCGTTTTTCCTACGAGCAGTACTTC. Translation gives CASSPGTSGNRFSYEQYF.